Sequencing of this TCR beta chain was carried out in a study of PD-L1 blockade in urothelial cancer. About the study: Chemotherapy regimens numbering 0 to 3 had been given to patients.

Germline V CDR1 and CDR2: SGHRS, YFSETQ. This CDR3 is built from 14 residues. Trimming removed 0 bases at V and 2 bases at J, with 5 bases between. Only in-frame clones appear in the TCRdb table, and some are missing; sequencing was by immunoSEQ multiplex PCR. The sample lists tens of thousands of clones, around 89% occurring once. The time point here: pretreatment peripheral blood. This clone appeared a few times. This specimen consisted of PBMCs, obtained around atezolizumab (anti-PD-L1) treatment. The clonotype comes from a woman aged 80 or older with urothelial cancer. The chain carries TRBV5-1 and TRBJ1-4; weak D call: TRBD1 (5 bases). CDR3 in amino acids: CASSLGGTNEKLFF. CDR3 DNA sequence: TGCGCCAGCAGCTTGGGGGGCACTAATGAAAAACTGTTTTTT. Full variable domain (rest looked up from reference TRBV5-1 and TRBJ1-4): KAGVTQTPRYLIKTRGQQVTLSCSPISGHRSVSWYQQTPGQGLQFLFEYFSETQRNKGNFPGRFSGRQFSNSRSEMNVSTLELGDSALYLCASSLGGTNEKLFFGSGTQLSVL.